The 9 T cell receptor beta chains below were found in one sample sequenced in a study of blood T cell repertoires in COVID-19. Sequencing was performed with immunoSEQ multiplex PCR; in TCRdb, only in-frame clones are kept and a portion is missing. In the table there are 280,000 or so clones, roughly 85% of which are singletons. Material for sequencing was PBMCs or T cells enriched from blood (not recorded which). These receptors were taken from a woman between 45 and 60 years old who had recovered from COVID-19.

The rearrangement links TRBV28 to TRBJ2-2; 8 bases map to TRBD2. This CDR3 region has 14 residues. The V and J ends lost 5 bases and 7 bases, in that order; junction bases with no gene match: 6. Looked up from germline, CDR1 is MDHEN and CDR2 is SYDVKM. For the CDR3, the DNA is TGTGCCAGCAGTCTCGGGGGGGCGATCGGGGAGCTGTTTTTT. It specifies CASSLGGAIGELFF.

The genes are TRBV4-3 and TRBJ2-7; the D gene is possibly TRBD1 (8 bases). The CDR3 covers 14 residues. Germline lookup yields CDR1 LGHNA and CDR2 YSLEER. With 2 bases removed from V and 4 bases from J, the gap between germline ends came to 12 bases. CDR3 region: CASSQNRGGYEQYF. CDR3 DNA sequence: TGCGCCAGCAGCCAAAACAGGGGGGGGTACGAGCAGTACTTC.

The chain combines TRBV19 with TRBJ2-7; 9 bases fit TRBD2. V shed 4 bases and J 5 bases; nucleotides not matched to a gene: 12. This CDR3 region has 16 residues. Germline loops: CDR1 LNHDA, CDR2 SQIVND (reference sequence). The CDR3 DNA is TGTGCCAGTAGTACCCGCGTGAAGCGGGGGGTCCACGAGCAGTACTTC. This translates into CASSTRVKRGVHEQYF.

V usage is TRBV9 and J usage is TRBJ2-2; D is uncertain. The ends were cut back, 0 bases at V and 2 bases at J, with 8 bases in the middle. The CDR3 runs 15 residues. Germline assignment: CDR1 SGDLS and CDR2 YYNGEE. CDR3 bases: TGTGCCAGCAGCGTAGGAGGCTTTAACACCGGGGAGCTGTTTTTT. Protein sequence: CASSVGGFNTGELFF.

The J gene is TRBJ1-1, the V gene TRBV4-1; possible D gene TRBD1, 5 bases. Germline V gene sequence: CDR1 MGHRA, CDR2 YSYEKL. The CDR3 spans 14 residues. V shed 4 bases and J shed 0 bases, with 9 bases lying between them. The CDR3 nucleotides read TGCGCCAGCAGCCTTGGACAAATGAACACTGAAGCTTTCTTT. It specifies CASSLGQMNTEAFF.

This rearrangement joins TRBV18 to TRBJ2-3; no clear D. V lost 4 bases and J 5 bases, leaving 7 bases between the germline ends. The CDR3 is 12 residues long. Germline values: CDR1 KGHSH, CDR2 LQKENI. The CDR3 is CASSRSGDTQYF. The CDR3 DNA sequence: TGTGCCAGCTCACGGTCGGGAGATACGCAGTATTTT.

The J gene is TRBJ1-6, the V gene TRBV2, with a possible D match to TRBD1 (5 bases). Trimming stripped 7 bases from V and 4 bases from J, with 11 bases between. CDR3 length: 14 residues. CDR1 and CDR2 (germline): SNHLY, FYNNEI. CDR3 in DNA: TGTGCCAGCATGGTGACAGTTTATAATTCACCCCTCCACTTT. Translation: CASMVTVYNSPLHF.

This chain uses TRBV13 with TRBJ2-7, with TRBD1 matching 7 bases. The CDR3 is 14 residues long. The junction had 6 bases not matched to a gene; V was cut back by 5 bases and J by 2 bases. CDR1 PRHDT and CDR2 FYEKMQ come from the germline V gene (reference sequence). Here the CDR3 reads CASSGGQVTYEQYF. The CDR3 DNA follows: TGTGCCAGCAGCGGAGGACAGGTGACCTACGAGCAGTACTTC.

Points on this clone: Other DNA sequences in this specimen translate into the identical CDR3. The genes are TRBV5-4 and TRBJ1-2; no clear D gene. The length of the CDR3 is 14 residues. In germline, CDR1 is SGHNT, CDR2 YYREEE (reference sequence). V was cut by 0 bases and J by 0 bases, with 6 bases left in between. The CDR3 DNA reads TGTGCCAGCAGCTTGGGAGGGACTAACTATGGCTACACCTTC. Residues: CASSLGGTNYGYTF.